This TCR beta chain stems from a study of T cell responses to AZD1222 COVID-19 vaccine. Study-level points and caveats: Among spike-specific TCRs, nearly half reportedly target unmutated variant regions.

The repertoire was sequenced with immunoSEQ multiplex PCR; TCRdb's copy has only in-frame clones and lacks some. The table has about 150,000 clones, 80% to 90% seen once. About this clone: Its specificity is not known.

Trimming shortened V by 6 bases and J by 3 bases, and 14 bases separated the two germline ends. Looked up from germline, CDR1 is MNHEY and CDR2 is SVGAGI. This CDR3 spans 14 amino acids. The chain joins TRBV6-5 to TRBJ1-2; D possibly corresponds to TRBD1 (5 bases). The origin of this receptor is an adult in good health. Sequenced material: peripheral blood, taken on day 0 of AZD1222 vaccination. CDR3 bases: TGTGCCAGCAGCCCCATGCGGGGGGACTATGGCTACACCTTC. Its translation is CASSPMRGDYGYTF.